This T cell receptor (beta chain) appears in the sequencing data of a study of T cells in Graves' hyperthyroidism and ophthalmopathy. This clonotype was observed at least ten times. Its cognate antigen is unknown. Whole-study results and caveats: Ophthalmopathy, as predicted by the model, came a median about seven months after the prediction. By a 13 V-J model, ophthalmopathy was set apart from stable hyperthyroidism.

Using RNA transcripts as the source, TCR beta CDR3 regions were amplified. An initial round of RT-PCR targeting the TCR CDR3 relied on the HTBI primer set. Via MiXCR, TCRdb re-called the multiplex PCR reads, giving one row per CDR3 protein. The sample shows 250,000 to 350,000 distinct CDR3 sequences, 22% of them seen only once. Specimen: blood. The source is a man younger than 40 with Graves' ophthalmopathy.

CDR3 amino acids: CAGRTSTDTQYF. The CDR3 bases are TGTGCCGGGAGGACTAGCACAGATACGCAGTATTTT. This rearrangement joins TRBV2 to TRBJ2-3; D might be TRBD2 (6 bases). Germline lookup yields CDR1 SNHLY and CDR2 FYNNEI. V dropped 11 bases and J dropped 0 bases, with 9 bases sitting between them. The CDR3 covers 12 residues.